The 5 T cell receptor beta chains in this list originate from one sample, sequenced in a study of Graves' ophthalmopathy and Graves' hyperthyroidism. Amplification from RNA transcripts yielded the TCR beta CDR3 regions. HTBI primers primed a first-round RT-PCR, and a second-round multiplex PCR followed. TCRdb processed the multiplex PCR reads anew with MiXCR; each CDR3 protein has one entry. The data hold approximately 700,000 distinct CDR3 sequences, with about two fifths observed a single time. The sample taken for sequencing was peripheral blood. The receptors were gathered from an adult man with Graves' ophthalmopathy.

In this sample, this clonotype turned up many times. The gene calls are TRBV7-9 and TRBJ1-3; 7 nucleotides line up with TRBD1. The CDR3 has 17 residues. Germline-derived CDR1 and CDR2 are SEHNR and FQNEAQ (reference sequence). With V trimmed by 5 bases and J by 4 bases, 14 bases remained unmatched. The CDR3 DNA follows: TGTGCCAGCAGCCTAACGATATACAGGGGCCTCGGAAACACCATATATTTT. Protein: CASSLTIYRGLGNTIYF.

V and J are TRBV20-1 and TRBJ2-5, with TRBD2 matching over 11 bases. V gave up 5 bases and J gave up 1 base; unmatched junction bases: 3. Germline V gene sequence: CDR1 DFQATT, CDR2 SNEGSKA (reference sequence). This CDR3 contains 14 residues. CDR3 in amino acids: CSAPLAGVQETQYF. In DNA form, the CDR3 reads TGCAGTGCTCCACTAGCGGGGGTCCAAGAGACCCAGTACTTC.

J is TRBJ2-7 and V is TRBV5-8; no clear D gene. Trimming pared 0 bases from V and 2 bases from J, leaving 6 bases between. This CDR3 comprises 13 residues. CDR1 and CDR2 (germline): SGHTS, YDEGEE. Here the CDR3 reads CASSLDSTYEQYF. The CDR3 nucleotides are TGTGCCAGCAGCTTGGACAGTACCTACGAGCAGTACTTC.

Of note for this clonotype: Since no conserved phenylalanine or tryptophan closes the CDR3, a read error is the likely cause. The DNA is left out, because the CDR3 cannot be placed on it with certainty; the CDR3 is given as TCRdb lists it. The chain links TRBV2 to TRBJ2-6; the DNA was not compared with TRBD2, the D call given in the table. Per germline, CDR1 SNHLY and CDR2 FYNNEI. With termini counted, the CDR3 has 8 amino acids. CDR3 residues: CASSESSG.

This clonotype was counted ten times or more. The chain couples TRBV10-2 to TRBJ2-7; 9 bases match TRBD2. Germline V CDR1 and CDR2: WSHSY, SAAADI. The CDR3 is made up of 15 amino acids. J lost 1 base, V lost 3 bases, and 4 bases had no gene match. CDR3 amino acids: CASSDVTSGSYEQYF. The CDR3 nucleotides read TGCGCCAGCAGTGATGTGACTAGCGGTTCCTACGAGCAGTACTTC.